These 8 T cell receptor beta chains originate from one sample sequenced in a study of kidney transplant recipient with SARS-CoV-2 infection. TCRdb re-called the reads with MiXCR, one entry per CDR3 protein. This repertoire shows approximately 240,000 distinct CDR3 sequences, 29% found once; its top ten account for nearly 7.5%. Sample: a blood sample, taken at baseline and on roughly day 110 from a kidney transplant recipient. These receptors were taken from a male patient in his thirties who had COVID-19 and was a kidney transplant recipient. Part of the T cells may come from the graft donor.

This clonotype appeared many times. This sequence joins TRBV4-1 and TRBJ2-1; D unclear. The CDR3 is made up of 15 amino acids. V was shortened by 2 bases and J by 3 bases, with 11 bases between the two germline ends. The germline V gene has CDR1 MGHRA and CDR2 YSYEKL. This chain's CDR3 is CASSQKTSLYNEQFF. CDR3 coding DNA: TGCGCCAGCAGCCAAAAGACTTCTCTCTACAATGAGCAGTTCTTC.

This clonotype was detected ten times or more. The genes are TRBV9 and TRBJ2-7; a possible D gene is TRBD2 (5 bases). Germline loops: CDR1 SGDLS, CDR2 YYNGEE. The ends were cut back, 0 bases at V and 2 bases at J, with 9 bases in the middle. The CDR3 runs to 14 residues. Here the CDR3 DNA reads TGTGCCAGCAGCGTAGCACCCGGGACCTACGAGCAGTACTTC. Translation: CASSVAPGTYEQYF.

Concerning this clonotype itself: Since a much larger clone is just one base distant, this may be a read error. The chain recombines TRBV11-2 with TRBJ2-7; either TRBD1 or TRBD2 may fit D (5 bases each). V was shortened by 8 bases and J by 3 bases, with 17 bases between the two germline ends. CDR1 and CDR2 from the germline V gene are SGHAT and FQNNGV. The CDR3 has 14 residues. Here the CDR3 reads CASGPRGRNYEQYF. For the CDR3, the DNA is TGTGCCAGCGGCCCACGGGGACGCAACTACGAGCAGTACTTC.

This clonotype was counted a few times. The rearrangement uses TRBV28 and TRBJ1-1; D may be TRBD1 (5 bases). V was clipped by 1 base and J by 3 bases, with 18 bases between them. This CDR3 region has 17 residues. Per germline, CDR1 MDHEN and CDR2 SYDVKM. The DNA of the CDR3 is TGTGCCAGCAGTTTATATGGGAGGGACCCTAGGGACACTGAAGCTTTCTTT. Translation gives CASSLYGRDPRDTEAFF.

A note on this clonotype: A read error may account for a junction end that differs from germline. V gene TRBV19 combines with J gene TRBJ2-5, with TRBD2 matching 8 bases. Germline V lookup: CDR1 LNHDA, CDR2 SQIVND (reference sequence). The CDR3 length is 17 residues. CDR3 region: CASSIPGLGWNGETRYF. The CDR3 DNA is TGTGCCAGTAGTATCCCGGGACTAGGGTGGAATGGAGAGACCCGGTACTTC.

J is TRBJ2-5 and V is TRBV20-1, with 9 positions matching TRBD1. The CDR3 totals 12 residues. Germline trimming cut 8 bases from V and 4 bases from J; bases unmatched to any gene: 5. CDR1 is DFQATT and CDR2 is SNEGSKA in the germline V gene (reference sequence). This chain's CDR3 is CSQQGAGETQYF. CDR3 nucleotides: TGCAGTCAACAGGGGGCCGGAGAGACCCAGTACTTC.

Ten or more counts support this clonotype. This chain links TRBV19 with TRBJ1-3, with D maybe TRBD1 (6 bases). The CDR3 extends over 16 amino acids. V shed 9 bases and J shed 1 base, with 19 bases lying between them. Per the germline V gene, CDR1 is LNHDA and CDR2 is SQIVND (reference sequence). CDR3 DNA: TGTGCCAGCAGACTATCCCGAGGGGGATCTGGAAACACCATATATTTT. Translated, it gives CASRLSRGGSGNTIYF.

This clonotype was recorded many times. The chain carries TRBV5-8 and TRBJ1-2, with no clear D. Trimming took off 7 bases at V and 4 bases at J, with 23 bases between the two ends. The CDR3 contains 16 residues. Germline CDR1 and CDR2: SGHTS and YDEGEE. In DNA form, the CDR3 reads TGTGCCAGCTGTTGGGATCATCCACGAAAGACCTATGGCTACACCTTC. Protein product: CASCWDHPRKTYGYTF. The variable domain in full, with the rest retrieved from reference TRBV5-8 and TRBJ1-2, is EAGVTQSPTHLIKTRGQQATLRCSPISGHTSVYWYQQALGLGLQFLLWYDEGEERNRGNFPPRFSGRQFPNYSSELNVNALELEDSALYLCASCWDHPRKTYGYTFGSGTRLTVV.